The subject of this entry is one T cell receptor (beta chain). V was trimmed by 8 bases and J by 0 bases, leaving 9 bases between them. The CDR3 loop spans 13 amino acids. Germline loops: CDR1 MNHEY, CDR2 SVGAGI. This entry belongs to a study of blood T cell repertoires in COVID-19. Study details: Researchers got acute and convalescent COVID-19 samples from the United States, Italy and Spain.

Participants were aged roughly 18 to 90 years from about two dozen US areas. Before being deemed recovered, Cohort 3 donors had two negative PCRs, clearance, or symptom resolution. Measured with immunoSEQ multiplex PCR; TCRdb has only the in-frame clones, and not every one. Of roughly 200,000 clones listed, approximately 81% are singletons. This chain uses TRBV6-5 with TRBJ2-3; D ambiguous. This clonotype was obtained from a man aged 35 to 55 who had recovered from COVID-19. Sequencing used PBMCs or T cells enriched from blood (not recorded which). This chain's CDR3 is CASAVLSTDTQYF. The CDR3 nucleotides are TGTGCCAGCGCAGTCCTTAGCACAGATACGCAGTATTTT.